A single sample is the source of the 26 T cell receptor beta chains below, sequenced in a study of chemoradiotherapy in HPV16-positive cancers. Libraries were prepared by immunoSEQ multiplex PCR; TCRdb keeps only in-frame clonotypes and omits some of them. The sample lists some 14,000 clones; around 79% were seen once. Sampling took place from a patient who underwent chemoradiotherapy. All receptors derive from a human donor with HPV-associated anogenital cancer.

This CDR3 reads CASSLSATGGTEAFF. CDR3 in DNA: TGTGCCAGCAGCTTATCAGCGACAGGGGGGACTGAAGCTTTCTTT. The genes are TRBV7-3 and TRBJ1-1, with TRBD1 matching 9 bases. Germline assignment: CDR1 SGHTA and CDR2 FQGTGA. Trimming at V came to 2 bases and at J to 5 bases, leaving 6 bases not matched to a gene. CDR3 length equals 15 residues.

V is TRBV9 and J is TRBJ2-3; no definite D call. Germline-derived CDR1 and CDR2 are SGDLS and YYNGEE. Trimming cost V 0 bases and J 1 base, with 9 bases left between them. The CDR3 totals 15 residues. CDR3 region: CASSVANYRTDTQYF. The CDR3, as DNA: TGTGCCAGCAGCGTAGCTAACTATCGCACAGATACGCAGTATTTT.

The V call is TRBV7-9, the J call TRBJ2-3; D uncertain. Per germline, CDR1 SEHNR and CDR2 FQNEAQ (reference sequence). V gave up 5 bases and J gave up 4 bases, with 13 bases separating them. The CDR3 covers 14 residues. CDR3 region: CASSPLIAADTQYF. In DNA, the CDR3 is TGTGCCAGCAGCCCCCTGATAGCAGCAGATACGCAGTATTTT.

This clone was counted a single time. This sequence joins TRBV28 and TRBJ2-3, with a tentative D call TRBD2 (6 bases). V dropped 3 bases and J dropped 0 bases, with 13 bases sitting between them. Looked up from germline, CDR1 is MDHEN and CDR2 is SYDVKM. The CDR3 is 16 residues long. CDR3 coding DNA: TGTGCCAGCAGTTTTGGTCCGGGGACTAGCACAGATACGCAGTATTTT. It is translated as CASSFGPGTSTDTQYF.

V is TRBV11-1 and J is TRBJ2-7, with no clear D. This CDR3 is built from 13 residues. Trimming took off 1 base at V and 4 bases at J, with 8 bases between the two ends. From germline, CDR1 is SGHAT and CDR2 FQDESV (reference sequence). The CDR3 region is CASSLGLGYEQYF. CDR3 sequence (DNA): TGTGCCAGCAGCTTAGGACTGGGTTACGAGCAGTACTTC.

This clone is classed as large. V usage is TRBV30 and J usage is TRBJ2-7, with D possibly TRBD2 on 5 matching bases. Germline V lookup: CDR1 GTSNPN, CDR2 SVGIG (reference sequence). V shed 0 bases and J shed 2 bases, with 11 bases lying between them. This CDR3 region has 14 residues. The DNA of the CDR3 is TGTGCCTGGAGTGTACAAAGCGGCACCTACGAGCAGTACTTC. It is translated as CAWSVQSGTYEQYF.

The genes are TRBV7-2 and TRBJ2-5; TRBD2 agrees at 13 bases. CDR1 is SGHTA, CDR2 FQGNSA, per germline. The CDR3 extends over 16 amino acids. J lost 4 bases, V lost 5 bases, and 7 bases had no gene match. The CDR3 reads CASSPFRLAGGETQYF. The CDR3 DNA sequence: TGTGCCAGCAGCCCCTTTCGACTAGCGGGAGGAGAGACCCAGTACTTC.

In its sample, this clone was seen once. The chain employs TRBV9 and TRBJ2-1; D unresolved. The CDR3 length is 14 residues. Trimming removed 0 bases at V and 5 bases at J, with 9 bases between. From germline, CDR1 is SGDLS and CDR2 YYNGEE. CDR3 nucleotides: TGTGCCAGCAGCGTAGTCGAGTTAAACAATGAGCAGTTCTTC. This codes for CASSVVELNNEQFF. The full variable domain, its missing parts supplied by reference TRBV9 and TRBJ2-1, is DSGVTQTPKHLITATGQRVTLRCSPRSGDLSVYWYQQSLDQGLQFLIQYYNGEERAKGNILERFSAQQFPDLHSELNLSSLELGDSALYFCASSVVELNNEQFFGPGTRLTVL.

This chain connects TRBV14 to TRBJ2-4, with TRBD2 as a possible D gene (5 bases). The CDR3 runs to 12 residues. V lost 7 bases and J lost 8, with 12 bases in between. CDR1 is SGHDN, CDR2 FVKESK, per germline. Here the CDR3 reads CASNTDGDIQYF. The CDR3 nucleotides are TGTGCCAGCAACACGGACGGGGACATTCAGTACTTC.

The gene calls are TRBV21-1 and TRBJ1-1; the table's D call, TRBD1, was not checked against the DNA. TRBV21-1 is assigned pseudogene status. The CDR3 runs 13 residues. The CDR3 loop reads CASLGGLRTEAFF. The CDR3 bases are TGTGCCAGCTTAGGGGGCTTACGGACTGAAGCTTTCTTT.

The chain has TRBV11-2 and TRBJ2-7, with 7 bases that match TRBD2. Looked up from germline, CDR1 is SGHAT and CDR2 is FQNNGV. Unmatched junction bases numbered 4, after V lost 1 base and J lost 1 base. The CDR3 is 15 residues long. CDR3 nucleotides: TGTGCCAGCAGCTTAGGTGGGAGGGAATCCTACGAGCAGTACTTC. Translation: CASSLGGRESYEQYF.

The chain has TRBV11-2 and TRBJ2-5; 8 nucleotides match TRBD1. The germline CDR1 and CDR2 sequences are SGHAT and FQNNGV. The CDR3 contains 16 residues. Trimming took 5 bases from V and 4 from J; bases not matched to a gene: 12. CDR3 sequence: CASSKRGAGGLETQYF. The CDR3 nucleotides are TGTGCCAGCAGCAAAAGAGGTGCAGGGGGCCTAGAGACCCAGTACTTC.

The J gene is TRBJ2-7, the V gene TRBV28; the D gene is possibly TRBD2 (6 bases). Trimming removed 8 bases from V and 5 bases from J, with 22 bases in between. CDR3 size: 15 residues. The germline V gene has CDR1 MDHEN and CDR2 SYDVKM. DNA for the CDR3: TGTGCCAGCCCTCCCCGGCGGGGTACGTCAAACGAGCAGTACTTC. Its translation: CASPPRRGTSNEQYF.

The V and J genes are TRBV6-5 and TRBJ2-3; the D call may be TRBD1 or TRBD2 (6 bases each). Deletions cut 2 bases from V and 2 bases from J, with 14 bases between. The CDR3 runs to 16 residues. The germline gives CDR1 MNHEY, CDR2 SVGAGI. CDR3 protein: CASSYGGGGVTDTQYF. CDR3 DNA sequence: TGTGCCAGCAGTTACGGGGGCGGCGGGGTCACAGATACGCAGTATTTT.

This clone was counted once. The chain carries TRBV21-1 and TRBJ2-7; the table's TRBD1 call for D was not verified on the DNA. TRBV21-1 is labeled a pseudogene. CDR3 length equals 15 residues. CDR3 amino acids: CASSLTVSRYYEQYF. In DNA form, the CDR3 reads TGTGCCAGCAGTTTGACAGTGTCCCGATACTACGAGCAGTACTTC.

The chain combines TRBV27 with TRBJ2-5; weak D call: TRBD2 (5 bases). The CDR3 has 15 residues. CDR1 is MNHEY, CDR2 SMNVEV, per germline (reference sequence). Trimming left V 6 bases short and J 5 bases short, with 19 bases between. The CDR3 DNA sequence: TGTGCCAGCAGCCTGAGAGGGTTATTTTTGGAGACCCAGTACTTC. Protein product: CASSLRGLFLETQYF.

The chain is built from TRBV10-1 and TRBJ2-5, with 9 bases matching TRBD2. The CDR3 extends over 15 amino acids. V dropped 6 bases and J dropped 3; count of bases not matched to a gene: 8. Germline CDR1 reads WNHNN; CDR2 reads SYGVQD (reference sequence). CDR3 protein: CASSEPSSGKETQYF. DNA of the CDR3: TGCGCCAGCAGCGAGCCGTCTAGCGGGAAAGAGACCCAGTACTTC.

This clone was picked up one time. CDR3 residues: CASFLTGGGSDTQYF. The CDR3 DNA reads TGTGCCAGCTTTTTGACCGGTGGGGGATCAGATACGCAGTATTTT. The rearrangement joins TRBV18 to TRBJ2-3, with D perhaps TRBD1 or TRBD2 (5 bases each). V shed 7 bases and J shed 4 bases, with 18 bases lying between them. The CDR3 has 15 amino acids. Germline loops: CDR1 KGHSH, CDR2 LQKENI.

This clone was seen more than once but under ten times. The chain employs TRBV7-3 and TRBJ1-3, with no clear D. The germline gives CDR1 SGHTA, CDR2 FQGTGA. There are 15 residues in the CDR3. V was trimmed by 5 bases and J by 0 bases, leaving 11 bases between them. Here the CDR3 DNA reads TGTGCCAGCAGCCAGGACGGCAACTCTGGAAACACCATATATTTT. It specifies CASSQDGNSGNTIYF.

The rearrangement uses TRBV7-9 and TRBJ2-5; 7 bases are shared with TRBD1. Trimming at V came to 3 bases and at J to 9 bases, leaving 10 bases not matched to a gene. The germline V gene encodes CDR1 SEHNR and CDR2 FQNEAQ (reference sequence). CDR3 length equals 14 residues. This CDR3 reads CASSFENRGRAQYF. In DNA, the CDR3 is TGTGCCAGCAGCTTTGAAAACAGGGGAAGGGCCCAGTACTTC.

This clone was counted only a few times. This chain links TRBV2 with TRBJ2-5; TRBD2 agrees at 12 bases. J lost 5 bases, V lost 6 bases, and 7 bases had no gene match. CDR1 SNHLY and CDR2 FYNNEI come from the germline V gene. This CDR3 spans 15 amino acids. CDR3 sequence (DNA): TGTGCCAGCAGCCCGGGACTAGCGGGTGGGGAGACCCAGTACTTC. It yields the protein CASSPGLAGGETQYF.

The CDR3, as DNA: TGTGCCAGCAGCTTGAGGGGCAGCTCTGGGGCCAACGTCCTGACTTTC. It specifies CASSLRGSSGANVLTF. The chain employs TRBV5-4 and TRBJ2-6; D possibly corresponds to TRBD1 (5 bases). V was clipped by 1 base and J by 0 bases, with 8 bases between them. The CDR3 extends over 16 amino acids. CDR1 and CDR2 from the germline V gene are SGHNT and YYREEE (reference sequence).

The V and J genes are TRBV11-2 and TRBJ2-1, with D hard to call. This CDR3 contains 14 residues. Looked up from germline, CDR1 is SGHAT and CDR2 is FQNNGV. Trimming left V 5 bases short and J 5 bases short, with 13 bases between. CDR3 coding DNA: TGTGCCAGCAGCCCCTTCGTCGGCCACAATGAGCAGTTCTTC. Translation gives CASSPFVGHNEQFF. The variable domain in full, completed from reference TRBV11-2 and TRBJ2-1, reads EAGVAQSPRYKIIEKRQSVAFWCNPISGHATLYWYQQILGQGPKLLIQFQNNGVVDDSQLPKDRFSAERLKGVDSTLKIQPAKLEDSAVYLCASSPFVGHNEQFFGPGTRLTVL.

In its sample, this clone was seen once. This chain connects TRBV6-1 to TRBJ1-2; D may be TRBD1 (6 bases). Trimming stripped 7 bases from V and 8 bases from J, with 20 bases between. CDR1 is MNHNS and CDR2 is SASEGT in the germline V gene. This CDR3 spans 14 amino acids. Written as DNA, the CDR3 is TGTGCCAGCATTTGGATGTGGGGGCAATACGGCTACACCTTC. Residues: CASIWMWGQYGYTF.

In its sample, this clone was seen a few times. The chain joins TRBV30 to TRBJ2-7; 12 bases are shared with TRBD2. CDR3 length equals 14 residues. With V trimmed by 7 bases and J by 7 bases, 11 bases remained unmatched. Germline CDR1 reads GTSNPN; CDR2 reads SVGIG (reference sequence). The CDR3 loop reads CAYTPGLAGLEQYF. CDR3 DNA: TGTGCCTACACGCCGGGACTAGCGGGTTTGGAGCAGTACTTC.

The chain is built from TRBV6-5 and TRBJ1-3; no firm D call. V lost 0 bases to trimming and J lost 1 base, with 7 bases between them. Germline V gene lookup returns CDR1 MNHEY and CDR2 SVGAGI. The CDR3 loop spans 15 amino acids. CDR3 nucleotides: TGTGCCAGCAGTTACTCAAGGAGGTCTGGAAACACCATATATTTT. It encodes CASSYSRRSGNTIYF.